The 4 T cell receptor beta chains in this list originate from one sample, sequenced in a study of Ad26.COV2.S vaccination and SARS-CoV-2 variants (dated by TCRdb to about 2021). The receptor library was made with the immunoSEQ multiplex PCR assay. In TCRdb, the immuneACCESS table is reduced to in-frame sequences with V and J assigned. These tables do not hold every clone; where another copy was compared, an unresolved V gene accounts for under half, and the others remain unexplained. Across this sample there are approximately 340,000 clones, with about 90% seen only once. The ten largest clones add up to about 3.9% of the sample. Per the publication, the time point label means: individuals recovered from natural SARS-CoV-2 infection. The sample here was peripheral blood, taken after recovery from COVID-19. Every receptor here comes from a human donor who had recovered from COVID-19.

The CDR3 here is CASMTGPSGNTIYF. CDR3 DNA: TGCGCCAGTATGACAGGACCCTCTGGAAACACCATATATTTT. The chain is built from TRBV5-1 and TRBJ1-3; D possibly corresponds to TRBD1 (6 bases). V lost 8 bases to trimming and J lost 0 bases, with 12 bases between them. The CDR3 has 14 amino acids. The germline CDR1 and CDR2 sequences are SGHRS and YFSETQ. The whole variable domain, remainder taken from reference TRBV5-1 and TRBJ1-3, is KAGVTQTPRYLIKTRGQQVTLSCSPISGHRSVSWYQQTPGQGLQFLFEYFSETQRNKGNFPGRFSGRQFSNSRSEMNVSTLELGDSALYLCASMTGPSGNTIYFGEGSWLTVV.

CDR3 residues: CASSISGPSEQYF. In nucleotides, the CDR3 is TGTGCCAGTAGTATATCAGGGCCTAGCGAGCAGTACTTC. The V call is TRBV19, the J call TRBJ2-7, with D possibly matching TRBD1 (5 bases). V lost 2 bases to trimming and J lost 6 bases, with 11 bases between them. This CDR3 spans 13 amino acids. CDR1 is LNHDA and CDR2 is SQIVND in the germline V gene (reference sequence).

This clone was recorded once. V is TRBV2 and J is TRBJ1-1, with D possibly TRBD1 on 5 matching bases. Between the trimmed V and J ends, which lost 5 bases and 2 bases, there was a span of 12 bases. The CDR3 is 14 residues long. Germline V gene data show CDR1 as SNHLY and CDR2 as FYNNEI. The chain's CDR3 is CASSPGTGNTEAFF. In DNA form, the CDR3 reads TGTGCCAGCAGTCCTGGGACGGGAAACACTGAAGCTTTCTTT.

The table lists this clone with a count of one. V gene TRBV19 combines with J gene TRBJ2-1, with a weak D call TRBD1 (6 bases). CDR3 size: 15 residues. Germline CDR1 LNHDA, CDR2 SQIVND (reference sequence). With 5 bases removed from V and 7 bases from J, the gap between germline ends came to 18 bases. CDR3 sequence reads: CASSSQQGSKNEQFF. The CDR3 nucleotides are TGTGCCAGTAGTTCTCAACAGGGTAGTAAAAATGAGCAGTTCTTC.